The sequence of this T cell receptor (beta chain) was determined in a study of radiation and T cells in renal cell carcinoma. About the study: Nephrectomy followed 15 Gy stereotactic body radiation by 4 weeks. The study, taken as a whole, reports: From baseline, blood top tumor clonotypes peaked at 2 weeks post-radiation. Without pretreatment biopsies, baseline tumor clonotype presence was undetermined.

Remarks on this clone: Its antigen remains unidentified.

Some clones are missing from TCRdb's copy, which holds only in-frame ones; the method was immunoSEQ multiplex PCR. The sample has tens of thousands of clones; roughly 80% are singletons. The CDR3 totals 12 residues. With 6 bases clipped from V and 4 bases from J, the junction kept 3 bases outside the gene matches. Germline V gives CDR1 SQVTM, CDR2 ANQGSEA. The time point denotes: blood 2 weeks post-SBRT. Treatment: 15 Gy SBRT to primary tumor, nephrectomy 4 weeks later. This renal cell carcinoma was of the clear cell type. The V gene is TRBV29-1, the J gene TRBJ1-2; 9 nucleotides agree with TRBD1. Sequenced here: blood, sampled from a patient whose treatment included radiotherapy and nephrectomy. This sequence originates from a man aged 60 to 69 with renal cell carcinoma. The CDR3 bases are TGCAGCGTCGTGACAGGGGGCTATGGCTACACCTTC. Amino acids: CSVVTGGYGYTF.